A single sample is the source of the 14 T cell receptor beta chains below, sequenced in a study of post-analysis software for immune sequencing data. Study-wide points: Controls had lower frequencies than patients of 4 or 5 TRBV segments, which included TRBV5-6, TRBV5-1 and TRBV20-1.

Unique molecular identifiers had been added to the TCR beta cDNA libraries. TCRdb recomputed calls from the PCR reads with MiXCR, one row per CDR3 protein. Of almost 700,000 distinct CDR3 sequences listed, around 60% were seen once; the top ten hold approximately 11%. For these TCRs, the target antigens are not known. What was sequenced was blood. The origin of the receptors is a girl aged 2 to 10 with multiple sclerosis.

The V gene is TRBV3-1, the J gene TRBJ2-3, with D tentatively TRBD2 (5 bases). Germline V gene sequence: CDR1 LGHDT, CDR2 YNNKEL (reference sequence). The CDR3 extends over 15 amino acids. Trimming shortened V by 4 bases and J by 2 bases, and 13 bases separated the two germline ends. The CDR3 DNA sequence: TGTGCCAGCAGCCCTCGAGGAGGCGTCACAGATACGCAGTATTTT. Protein: CASSPRGGVTDTQYF.

V gene TRBV3-1 combines with J gene TRBJ1-2; D gene uncertain. Looked up from germline, CDR1 is LGHDT and CDR2 is YNNKEL (reference sequence). The CDR3 contains 14 residues. The ends were cut back, 3 bases at V and 8 bases at J, with 16 bases in the middle. The CDR3 reads CASSHRDLRVGYTF. CDR3 bases: TGTGCCAGCAGCCACAGAGACTTGCGAGTCGGCTACACCTTC. Looking up the rest from reference TRBV3-1 and TRBJ1-2 gives the full variable domain: DTAVSQTPKYLVTQMGNDKSIKCEQNLGHDTMYWYKQDSKKFLKIMFSYNNKELIINETVPNRFSPKSPDKAHLNLHINSLELGDSAVYFCASSHRDLRVGYTFGSGTRLTVV.

The chain carries TRBV20-1 and TRBJ2-5; D not resolved. The CDR3 is 13 residues long. V lost 4 bases, J lost 3 bases, and 12 bases lay in between. Looked up from germline, CDR1 is DFQATT and CDR2 is SNEGSKA (reference sequence). The CDR3 DNA is TGCAGTGCTATTTCGGTACAGAAAGAGACCCAGTACTTC. It is translated as CSAISVQKETQYF.

The rearrangement joins TRBV6-5 to TRBJ2-1; TRBD1 matches 8 bases. Germline values: CDR1 MNHEY, CDR2 SVGAGI. The CDR3 extends over 20 amino acids. V was clipped by 0 bases and J by 0 bases; unmatched bases: 13. CDR3 DNA sequence: TGTGCCAGCAGTTACTCCCCTACATATGACAGGGGTAGCTCCTACAATGAGCAGTTCTTC. This sequence encodes CASSYSPTYDRGSSYNEQFF.

The chain employs TRBV5-1 and TRBJ2-1; 12 bases are shared with TRBD1. This CDR3 is 15 amino acids long. In germline, CDR1 is SGHRS, CDR2 YFSETQ. J gave up 7 bases and V 3 bases, and 5 bases lay outside the gene matches. This CDR3 reads CASSSAGQGANEQFF. Here the CDR3 DNA reads TGCGCCAGCAGCTCCGCGGGACAGGGGGCGAATGAGCAGTTCTTC.

In the case of this clonotype: At one end, the junction sequence differs from germline, possibly due to a read error. The chain employs TRBV29-1 and TRBJ1-2; 11 positions agree with TRBD1. Germline V CDR1 and CDR2: SQVTM, ANQGSEA. This CDR3 region has 14 residues. CDR3 amino acids: CSAGQGAHNYGYTF. CDR3 nucleotide sequence: TGCAGCGCCGGACAGGGGGCGCATAACTATGGCTACACTTTC.

Notes on this clonotype: An end of the junction differs from the germline gene, which may be a read error. The chain is built from TRBV4-1 and TRBJ2-3; D is unresolved. Germline values: CDR1 MGHRA, CDR2 YSYEKL. The CDR3 has 14 residues. The CDR3 here is CASNQNSLTDTQYF. DNA for the CDR3: TGCGCCAGCAACCAAAATAGCCTGACAGATACGCAGTATTTT.

This clonotype came up once. The chain employs TRBV12-3 or TRBV12-4 and TRBJ2-3, with TRBD1 identical over 8 bases. This CDR3 has 15 residues. After removal of 2 bases from V and 5 bases from J, the junction contained 6 bases not matched to a gene. The CDR3 DNA reads as TGTGCCAGCAGTTTAATGTCAGGGGGCAGAGATACGCAGTATTTT. It encodes CASSLMSGGRDTQYF.

Only a few counts were recorded for this clonotype. CDR3 nucleotide sequence: TGCAGCGTTGAGTCTATGGGAGAGGACACTGAAGCTTTCTTT. This codes for CSVESMGEDTEAFF. The V gene is TRBV29-1, the J gene TRBJ1-1; no firm D call. Trimming took 3 bases from V and 3 from J, leaving 14 bases between them. Germline V gives CDR1 SQVTM, CDR2 ANQGSEA. The CDR3 totals 14 residues.

The CDR3 sequence is CSVEGGREGLRFEQYF. For the CDR3, the DNA is TGCAGCGTTGAAGGTGGGAGGGAGGGCCTTAGATTCGAGCAGTACTTC. The chain uses TRBV29-1 and TRBJ2-7, with TRBD2 matching 7 bases. The CDR3 spans 16 residues. V shed 1 base and J 6 bases; nucleotides not matched to a gene: 15. Germline V CDR1 and CDR2: SQVTM, ANQGSEA.

This clonotype was seen only a few times. In nucleotides, the CDR3 is TGCAGCGCCTTAGGGAGCCAAGAGACCCAGTACTTC. It specifies CSALGSQETQYF. The V call is TRBV29-1, the J call TRBJ2-5; tentatively, D is TRBD2 (5 bases). From germline, CDR1 is SQVTM and CDR2 ANQGSEA. V was cut by 7 bases and J by 1 base, with 10 bases left in between. This CDR3 spans 12 amino acids.

The chain employs TRBV7-2 and TRBJ2-5; 8 bases match TRBD2. The CDR3 has 15 residues. Germline V gives CDR1 SGHTA, CDR2 FQGNSA. The J segment lost 4 bases and the V segment lost 5 bases, leaving 9 bases of the junction unmatched. CDR3 in amino acids: CASSTIGGAGETQYF. Written as DNA, the CDR3 is TGTGCCAGCAGCACTATCGGGGGGGCCGGAGAGACCCAGTACTTC. Combining the CDR3 with reference TRBV7-2 and TRBJ2-5 gives the whole variable domain GAGVSQSPSNKVTEKGKDVELRCDPISGHTALYWYRQSLGQGLEFLIYFQGNSAPDKSGLPSDRFSAERTGGSVSTLTIQRTQQEDSAVYLCASSTIGGAGETQYFGPGTRLLVL.

The chain combines TRBV11-2 with TRBJ2-1, with 9 positions matching TRBD2. The CDR3 is made up of 19 amino acids. The J segment lost 0 bases and the V segment lost 2 bases, leaving 11 bases of the junction unmatched. Germline-derived CDR1 and CDR2 are SGHAT and FQNNGV. This CDR3 reads CASSLIRLAGTNSYNEQFF. The CDR3 bases are TGTGCCAGCAGCTTAATACGCCTAGCGGGGACAAACTCCTACAATGAGCAGTTCTTC. Full variable domain (outside the CDR3, taken from reference TRBV11-2 and TRBJ2-1): EAGVAQSPRYKIIEKRQSVAFWCNPISGHATLYWYQQILGQGPKLLIQFQNNGVVDDSQLPKDRFSAERLKGVDSTLKIQPAKLEDSAVYLCASSLIRLAGTNSYNEQFFGPGTRLTVL.

A few counts support this clonotype. This chain links TRBV6-6 with TRBJ2-3, with 7 positions matching TRBD2. The CDR3 contains 17 residues. J was trimmed by 2 bases and V by 5 bases; bases with no gene match: 13. Germline V lookup: CDR1 MNHNY, CDR2 SVGAGI (reference sequence). The CDR3 sequence: CASSTRDYQHPTDTQYF. The CDR3 bases are TGTGCCAGCAGTACCCGGGACTACCAGCATCCCACAGATACGCAGTATTTT.